These 25 T cell receptor beta chains came from one sample sequenced in a study of T-cell memory formation after mild COVID-19. MiXCR, applied by TCRdb to the 5' RACE reads, yields one record per CDR3 protein. The sample comprises approximately 150,000 distinct CDR3 sequences, roughly 19% of which are singletons, and approximately 2% rests with the top ten. Sequencing was carried out using PBMCs or a T cell subset sorted from them (not recorded which). The source of these receptors is an adult woman who had mild COVID-19 (a few samples of this study predate the infection). Cell type and time point are not known.

The chain has TRBV4-1 and TRBJ1-4; TRBD1 might be the D (5 bases). Trimming cost V 4 bases and J 5 bases, with 11 bases left between them. Germline values: CDR1 MGHRA, CDR2 YSYEKL. CDR3 length: 14 residues. The CDR3 reads CASSPGNQNEKLFF. CDR3 nucleotides: TGCGCCAGCAGCCCAGGGAACCAGAATGAAAAACTGTTTTTT.

This chain joins TRBV5-1 and TRBJ1-1, with D unresolved. CDR1 is SGHRS and CDR2 is YFSETQ in the germline V gene. The V gene lost 10 bases and the J gene lost 0 bases, with 22 bases spanning the gap. This CDR3 has 16 amino acids. CDR3 DNA: TGCGCCTCTCGGTCTAGAGGGAGGTTCATGAACACTGAAGCTTTCTTT. Translation gives CASRSRGRFMNTEAFF.

This clonotype was seen repeatedly, ten times or more. This chain uses TRBV5-1 with TRBJ2-7, with 11 bases matching TRBD2. V shed 4 bases, J shed 5 bases, and the junction held 8 bases outside the gene matches. The V gene's germline CDR1 is SGHRS and CDR2 YFSETQ. This CDR3 contains 15 residues. This CDR3 is CASSRPLAGVHEQYF. The DNA for the CDR3 is TGCGCCAGCAGCAGACCACTAGCGGGAGTTCACGAGCAGTACTTC.

This clonotype was observed a handful of times. This chain joins TRBV7-9 and TRBJ2-5; D gene ambiguous. V was shortened by 8 bases and J by 5 bases, with 15 bases between the two germline ends. Germline assignment: CDR1 SEHNR and CDR2 FQNEAQ (reference sequence). The CDR3 is 13 amino acids. The CDR3 bases are TGTGCCAGCCTCCTGACCTCGACGGAGACCCAGTACTTC. Its protein is CASLLTSTETQYF. The full variable domain, in which reference TRBV7-9 and TRBJ2-5 provide the parts outside the CDR3, is DTGVSQNPRHKITKRGQNVTFRCDPISEHNRLYWYRQTLGQGPEFLTYFQNEAQLEKSRLLSDRFSAERPKGSFSTLEIQRTEQGDSAMYLCASLLTSTETQYFGPGTRLLVL.

This rearrangement joins TRBV2 to TRBJ2-7; D remains ambiguous. Germline lookup yields CDR1 SNHLY and CDR2 FYNNEI. The CDR3 is 12 residues long. Trimming cost V 3 bases and J 7 bases, with 10 bases left between them. The CDR3 loop reads CASSEIYREQYF. The CDR3, as DNA: TGTGCCAGCAGTGAGATCTATCGAGAGCAGTACTTC. The full variable domain, with the rest looked up from reference TRBV2 and TRBJ2-7, is EPEVTQTPSHQVTQMGQEVILRCVPISNHLYFYWYRQILGQKVEFLVSFYNNEISEKSEIFDDQFSVERPDGSNFTLKIRSTKLEDSAMYFCASSEIYREQYFGPGTRLTVT.

The chain recombines TRBV29-1 with TRBJ2-1, with 10 bases identical to TRBD2. The CDR3 is made up of 14 amino acids. Losses at the gene ends were 4 bases for V and 3 bases for J; bases not matched to a gene: 3. CDR1 is SQVTM and CDR2 is ANQGSEA in the germline V gene. The CDR3 DNA is TGCAGCGTTGGAGCGGGAGGGGGCTACAATGAGCAGTTCTTC. Residues: CSVGAGGGYNEQFF.

This clonotype came up a few times. The chain employs TRBV5-1 and TRBJ2-7; 8 bases agree with TRBD1. The ends lost 0 bases at V and 2 bases at J; junction bases unmatched: 4. The CDR3 is 15 residues long. Germline CDR1 SGHRS, CDR2 YFSETQ. The CDR3 DNA reads TGCGCCAGCAGCTTGGACGGACAGGGCACCTACGAGCAGTACTTC. Translating gives CASSLDGQGTYEQYF. Full variable domain (missing parts from reference TRBV5-1 and TRBJ2-7): KAGVTQTPRYLIKTRGQQVTLSCSPISGHRSVSWYQQTPGQGLQFLFEYFSETQRNKGNFPGRFSGRQFSNSRSEMNVSTLELGDSALYLCASSLDGQGTYEQYFGPGTRLTVT.

This clonotype occurred a few times. The chain carries TRBV16 and TRBJ2-3; the D gene is possibly TRBD1 (5 bases). The CDR3 has 15 amino acids. V was pared by 0 bases and J by 3 bases, with 10 bases between. Germline V gene lookup returns CDR1 KGHSY and CDR2 FQNENV. This CDR3 reads CASSQSSGKTDTQYF. The CDR3 nucleotides are TGTGCCAGCAGCCAATCGTCAGGGAAAACAGATACGCAGTATTTT.

This clonotype was counted a few times. V and J are TRBV18 and TRBJ1-5, with 9 nucleotides matching TRBD1. Trimming removed 3 bases from V and 3 bases from J; junction bases left unmatched: 3. Germline V gene sequence: CDR1 KGHSH, CDR2 LQKENI. The CDR3 is 15 amino acids. The DNA for the CDR3 is TGTGCCAGCTCACCGGGGACAGGGTTCAATCAGCCCCAGCATTTT. Residues: CASSPGTGFNQPQHF.

This clonotype was found a few times. This rearrangement joins TRBV5-1 to TRBJ2-3, with D perhaps being TRBD1 or TRBD2 (5 bases each). There are 17 residues in the CDR3. Per germline, CDR1 SGHRS and CDR2 YFSETQ. Trimming left V 4 bases short and J 1 base short, with 19 bases between. CDR3 loop: CASSRQHGARGTDTQYF. In nucleotides, the CDR3 is TGCGCCAGCAGCCGTCAACACGGGGCGAGGGGCACAGATACGCAGTATTTT. Filled out from reference TRBV5-1 and TRBJ2-3, the complete variable domain reads KAGVTQTPRYLIKTRGQQVTLSCSPISGHRSVSWYQQTPGQGLQFLFEYFSETQRNKGNFPGRFSGRQFSNSRSEMNVSTLELGDSALYLCASSRQHGARGTDTQYFGPGTRLTVL.

This clonotype has a single count. The genes are TRBV7-9 and TRBJ1-1; D is perhaps TRBD1 (5 bases). Trimming left V 5 bases short and J 0 bases short, with 16 bases between. This CDR3 region has 16 residues. Per the germline V gene, CDR1 is SEHNR and CDR2 is FQNEAQ (reference sequence). The CDR3 DNA reads TGTGCCAGCAGCAGCTTATCGGGACGGGTGAACACTGAAGCTTTCTTT. Its translation: CASSSLSGRVNTEAFF.

The genes are TRBV24-1 and TRBJ1-1, with D perhaps TRBD1 (6 bases). CDR1 and CDR2 (germline): KGHDR, SFDVKD. The CDR3 is 13 residues long. V dropped 3 bases and J dropped 6 bases, with 10 bases sitting between them. DNA for the CDR3: TGTGCCACCAGTGATGGAGACAGGTCTGAAGCTTTCTTT. Translated, it gives CATSDGDRSEAFF.

This clonotype was counted many times. The rearrangement uses TRBV20-1 and TRBJ2-7; D ambiguous. This CDR3 is 12 amino acids long. V lost 3 bases and J lost 2, with 8 bases in between. Germline-derived CDR1 and CDR2 are DFQATT and SNEGSKA (reference sequence). CDR3 amino acids: CSASPETYEQYF. The CDR3 nucleotides read TGCAGTGCTAGCCCCGAAACCTACGAGCAGTACTTC.

This clonotype has only a few counts. The V and J genes are TRBV4-2 and TRBJ2-7; D unclear. The CDR3 runs to 15 residues. Germline V gene lookup returns CDR1 LGHNA and CDR2 YNFKEQ. Trimming removed 0 bases at V and 1 base at J, with 10 bases between. For the CDR3, the DNA is TGTGCCAGCAGCCAAGATATGAGTAGATCCTACGAGCAGTACTTC. Its protein product is CASSQDMSRSYEQYF.

This clonotype was seen a single time. The chain joins TRBV18 to TRBJ2-7; D uncertain. CDR3 length equals 14 residues. Trimming pared 2 bases from V and 0 bases from J, leaving 8 bases between. Germline CDR1 is KGHSH and CDR2 is LQKENI. CDR3 bases: TGTGCCAGCTCACCAGGGCTCAGCTCCTACGAGCAGTACTTC. Its protein product is CASSPGLSSYEQYF.

This chain joins TRBV2 and TRBJ1-2; no clear D gene. CDR3 length: 13 amino acids. Trimming left V 6 bases short and J 6 bases short, with 14 bases between. The V gene's germline CDR1 is SNHLY and CDR2 FYNNEI. The CDR3 loop is CASSPREGDGYTF. In nucleotides, the CDR3 is TGTGCCAGCAGCCCAAGGGAGGGTGATGGCTACACCTTC.

This clonotype has a handful of counts. The V call is TRBV6-5, the J call TRBJ1-2, with TRBD1 matching over 7 bases. The V segment lost 5 bases and the J segment 8 bases; nucleotides outside the gene matches: 5. The CDR3 has 12 residues. CDR1 is MNHEY and CDR2 is SVGAGI in the germline V gene. The CDR3 coding sequence is TGTGCCAGCAGTGCGACAGGGTACGGCTACACCTTC. Its translation is CASSATGYGYTF.

This clonotype was observed a handful of times. This chain connects TRBV5-1 to TRBJ1-4; weak D call: TRBD1 (5 bases). Germline CDR1 is SGHRS and CDR2 is YFSETQ. This CDR3 region has 14 residues. V was shortened by 3 bases and J by 6 bases, with 12 bases between the two germline ends. This CDR3 reads CASSSGRADEKLFF. The CDR3 DNA sequence: TGCGCCAGCAGCTCCGGCAGGGCCGATGAAAAACTGTTTTTT.

In this sample, this clonotype turned up a few times. The chain couples TRBV9 to TRBJ2-2; D not certain. CDR1 and CDR2 (germline): SGDLS, YYNGEE. The CDR3 is 15 residues long. V was pared by 0 bases and J by 2 bases, with 8 bases between. The CDR3 region is CASSVGNVNTGELFF. In DNA, the CDR3 is TGTGCCAGCAGCGTAGGTAACGTCAACACCGGGGAGCTGTTTTTT.

This clonotype was observed many times. This rearrangement joins TRBV12-3 or TRBV12-4 to TRBJ2-7; tentative D call: TRBD2 (6 bases). The CDR3 sequence is 14 residues long. V was shortened by 1 base and J by 1 base, with 8 bases between the two germline ends. CDR3 DNA sequence: TGTGCCAGCAGTTTAGGTGGAGGGTCCTACGAGCAGTACTTC. It is translated as CASSLGGGSYEQYF.

As regards this clonotype: The junction shows a germline mismatch at one end, possibly a read error. This chain links TRBV24-1 with TRBJ2-3; TRBD2 matches at 12 bases. Germline CDR1 is KGHDR and CDR2 is SFDVKD. This CDR3 is built from 17 residues. The chain's CDR3 is CATSDSSSGRATGTQYF. Written as DNA, the CDR3 is TGTGCCACCAGTGATTCCTCTAGCGGGAGGGCCACAGGTACGCAGTATTTT.

This clonotype turned up a few times. The chain combines TRBV20-1 with TRBJ2-1; D not certain. CDR3 length: 14 amino acids. Germline lookup yields CDR1 DFQATT and CDR2 SNEGSKA (reference sequence). With 6 bases removed from V and 0 bases from J, the gap between germline ends came to 12 bases. The CDR3 loop is CSADRSSSYNEQFF. The CDR3 DNA reads TGCAGTGCGGACCGGTCTAGCTCCTACAATGAGCAGTTCTTC.

The chain joins TRBV9 to TRBJ2-5; D is perhaps TRBD1 or TRBD2 (6 bases each). CDR3 length: 15 amino acids. Germline-derived CDR1 and CDR2 are SGDLS and YYNGEE. Trimming took 0 bases from V and 2 from J, leaving 11 bases between them. Written as DNA, the CDR3 is TGTGCCAGCAGCGTAGTAGGGGGAGGTCAAGAGACCCAGTACTTC. Its protein is CASSVVGGGQETQYF.

The V call is TRBV3-1, the J call TRBJ2-1, with D uncertain. The CDR3 is 12 amino acids. Germline V gene sequence: CDR1 LGHDT, CDR2 YNNKEL (reference sequence). The V gene lost 1 base and the J gene lost 7 bases, with 5 bases spanning the gap. The CDR3, as DNA: TGTGCCAGCAGCCAAGTTAGTAATGAGCAGTTCTTC. Translation gives CASSQVSNEQFF.

This clonotype was detected a few times. The chain carries TRBV29-1 and TRBJ2-7, with 10 bases lining up with TRBD2. Trimming at V came to 1 base and at J to 2 bases, leaving 8 bases not matched to a gene. Germline-derived CDR1 and CDR2 are SQVTM and ANQGSEA. CDR3 length: 16 residues. The CDR3 spells CSVEGEPGLAAYEQYF. CDR3 nucleotides: TGCAGCGTTGAAGGAGAACCCGGACTAGCGGCCTACGAGCAGTACTTC.